These T cell receptor beta chains were read from a single sample in a study of T-cell reconstitution after alpha-beta-depleted transplantation in children. TCRdb ran MiXCR on the PCR reads and lists one entry per CDR3 protein. Here the sample spans about 110,000 distinct CDR3 sequences, approximately 10% being singletons. The sequenced sample was PBMCs from the stem cell graft donor, obtained from the stem cell graft. These receptors were taken from a human donor who donated a stem cell graft to a child with acute lymphoblastic leukemia. Both conserved end residues are part of each CDR3. A D gene is named only where the DNA matches it firmly. The size field is filled for only some rows; it gives once, few, many or a size class.

D,J,length,size,V,DNA,CDR3
TRBD1,TRBJ1-5,13,many,TRBV18,TGTGCCAGCTCACCGGACAGGGACCAGCCCCAGCATTTT,CASSPDRDQPQHF
-,TRBJ2-7,13,many,TRBV20-1,TGCAGTGCGGGAGAAGGGAACCCCTACGAGCAGTACTTC,CSAGEGNPYEQYF
TRBD1,TRBJ1-1,13,many,TRBV29-1,TGCAGCGTTGTTGGACAGGGGAACACTGAAGCTTTCTTT,CSVVGQGNTEAFF
TRBD1,TRBJ2-5,15,many,TRBV28,TGTGCCAGCACCCCCCGGGACAGGAGACAAGAGACCCAGTACTTC,CASTPRDRRQETQYF
-,TRBJ1-4,12,many,TRBV28,TGTGCCAGCAGACTCGACGCGTACGGGCTGTTTTTT,CASRLDAYGLFF
-,TRBJ1-5,14,many,TRBV18,TGTGCCAGCTCACCAGGAGGGAACAATCAGCCCCAGCATTTT,CASSPGGNNQPQHF
TRBD1,TRBJ1-2,12,many,TRBV19,TGTGCCACCCGACAGGGAGGTAGTGGCTACACCTTC,CATRQGGSGYTF
TRBD2,TRBJ2-1,16,many,TRBV20-1,TGCAGTGTTCTAGGGGATAGCGGGGGTACCTACAATGAGCAGTTCTTC,CSVLGDSGGTYNEQFF
-,TRBJ2-6,13,many,TRBV4-1,TGCGCCAGCGGCCGGGCCCCGGCCAACGTCCTGACTTTC,CASGRAPANVLTF
-,TRBJ1-2,17,-,TRBV3-1,TGTGCCAGCAGCCAGCGGGCTAGAGGGGGGGCTAACTATGGCTACACCTTC,CASSQRARGGANYGYTF
-,TRBJ2-6,19,-,TRBV20-1,TGCTGTGCTAGAGCTCGGGGCAGCCCGAGAATTGGAGGGGCCAACGTCCTGACTTTC,CCARARGSPRIGGANVLTF
TRBD1,TRBJ2-7,14,many,TRBV12-3/TRBV12-4,TGTGCCAGCAGTCCCGGGACAGGGTCTTGGGAGCAGTACTTC,CASSPGTGSWEQYF
-,TRBJ2-2,15,many,TRBV11-2,TGTGCCAGCAGCTTGCGGACAGCGAACACCGGGGAGCTGTTTTTT,CASSLRTANTGELFF
-,TRBJ2-7,13,few,TRBV9,TGTGCCAGCAGCGTATTTCCCAGAGACGAGCAGTACTTC,CASSVFPRDEQYF
-,TRBJ1-5,13,many,TRBV30,TGTGCCTGGAGTGTACTTAACAATCAGCCCCAGCATTTT,CAWSVLNNQPQHF
-,TRBJ2-6,19,few,TRBV4-1,TGCGCCAGCAGCCAAGAGGTTGTGCGGCTCCTCTCTGGGGCCAACGGCCTGACTTTC,CASSQEVVRLLSGANGLTF
-,TRBJ2-2,15,many,TRBV20-1,TGCAGTGCTAGAGGGACCTTAACAGAGGCCGGGGAGCTGTTTTTT,CSARGTLTEAGELFF
TRBD2,TRBJ2-5,17,many,TRBV3-1,TGTGCCAGCAGCCAAGACCCATCGACTAGCCGCATAATGACCCAGTACTTC,CASSQDPSTSRIMTQYF
TRBD1,TRBJ1-4,15,many,TRBV29-1,TGCAGCGTTGAAGATCCCTACAGGGGGAGTGAAAAACTGTTTTTT,CSVEDPYRGSEKLFF
-,TRBJ2-7,17,many,TRBV7-2,TGTGCCAGCAGCCCTAGGGGGGGCAGGGGGCGATCCTACGAGCAGTACTTC,CASSPRGGRGRSYEQYF
TRBD2,TRBJ2-5,14,few,TRBV6-2/TRBV6-3,TGTGCCAGCACCTCGTCGCCGGGGGGAGAGACCCAGTACTTC,CASTSSPGGETQYF
-,TRBJ1-4,14,many,TRBV7-2,TGTGCCAGCACCCTGGACAATCAAGGCGGAAAACTGTTTTTT,CASTLDNQGGKLFF
-,TRBJ2-2,16,many,TRBV15,TGTGCCACCAGCGCATCATCGGGACACTGGAGCGGGGAGCTGTTTTTT,CATSASSGHWSGELFF
-,TRBJ2-5,12,many,TRBV2,TGTGCCAGCAAGGGGTACCAAGAGACCCAGTACTTC,CASKGYQETQYF
-,TRBJ2-1,16,-,TRBV5-1,TGCGCCAGCAGCTTCAGGGTAGGGCTGGAGGGCAATGAGCAGTTCTTC,CASSFRVGLEGNEQFF
TRBD2,TRBJ2-3,15,many,TRBV13,TGTGCCAGCAGGGCTAGCGGGGGGATTGCAGATACGCAGTATTTT,CASRASGGIADTQYF
TRBD2,TRBJ2-1,15,many,TRBV11-2,TGTGCCAGCAGGGAGCGGGGGGCTACCTACAATGAGCAGTTCTTC,CASRERGATYNEQFF
-,TRBJ2-1,13,many,TRBV14,TGTGCCAGCAGCCTGGCGGGGCACAATGAGCAGTTCTTC,CASSLAGHNEQFF
TRBD1,TRBJ2-1,14,many,TRBV27,TGTGCCAGCAGTTTCGGGGACAGATTGGATGAGCAGTTCTTC,CASSFGDRLDEQFF
-,TRBJ2-3,12,many,TRBV30,TGTGCCTGGGGCTCTCCGGTAAGGACGCAGTATTTT,CAWGSPVRTQYF
TRBD2,TRBJ2-6,16,many,TRBV5-5,TGTGCCAGCAGCTTGGTGGGAGGGTCTGGGGCCAACGTCCTGACTTTC,CASSLVGGSGANVLTF
-,TRBJ2-5,16,many,TRBV7-2,TGTGCCAGCAGCTTAACATCGGGGCGCGGGGAAGAGACCCAGTACTTC,CASSLTSGRGEETQYF
-,TRBJ2-5,13,many,TRBV5-1,TGCGCCAGCAGCTCCTGGACGGGAGAGACCCAGTACTTC,CASSSWTGETQYF
-,TRBJ1-4,14,many,TRBV5-1,TGCGCCAGCCAGCTTGAGGGTCGTACTGAAAAACTGTTTTTT,CASQLEGRTEKLFF
-,TRBJ2-5,12,many,TRBV29-1,TGCAGCGTTGATTGGGATCAAGAGACCCAGTACTTC,CSVDWDQETQYF
-,TRBJ2-4,18,many,TRBV7-6,TGTGCCAGCAGCTCGGAAGCCCCCAGTCTTTTAGCCAAAAACATTCAGTACTTC,CASSSEAPSLLAKNIQYF
-,TRBJ2-7,15,many,TRBV7-2,TGTGCCAGCAGCTTAGCGGGACCCTCCCGGGACGAGCAGTACTTC,CASSLAGPSRDEQYF
-,TRBJ2-1,15,-,TRBV6-2/TRBV6-3,TGTGCCAGCAGCCTAGGGTCTCCCCCGACCAATGAGCAGTTCTTC,CASSLGSPPTNEQFF
-,TRBJ1-2,14,many,TRBV3-1,TGTGCCAGCAGCAAAAGCTCGTCTAACTATGGCTACACCTTC,CASSKSSSNYGYTF
-,TRBJ2-5,16,many,TRBV15,TGTGCCACCAGCAGTGACAGAGAGGGGGATAGGGAGACCCAGTACTTC,CATSSDREGDRETQYF
-,TRBJ1-2,17,many,TRBV4-3,TGCGCCAGCAGCCAAGATGGAGGGGGTAGAGCTAACTATGGCTACACCTTC,CASSQDGGGRANYGYTF
-,TRBJ2-7,15,few,TRBV25-1,TGTGCCAGCAGGGGGGCGGCAGGTTCCTTCGCCGAGCAGTACTTC,CASRGAAGSFAEQYF
-,TRBJ2-7,12,many,TRBV5-1,TGCGCCAGCAGCTTGACAGGTGCCGAGCAGTACTTC,CASSLTGAEQYF
-,TRBJ2-7,16,many,TRBV20-1,TGCAGTGCTTTTACTTGGGGGGGGCGAAACTCCTACGAGCAGTACTTC,CSAFTWGGRNSYEQYF
-,TRBJ2-1,15,many,TRBV15,TGTGCCACCAGCAGGCCGGGTAGGTTCAACAATGAGCAGTTCTTC,CATSRPGRFNNEQFF